This TCR beta chain was captured in a study of T cells after posttransplantation cyclophosphamide. The related graft donor's blood sample was taken on the day of bone marrow donation. General observations from the study: TRB clonality was highly associated with recipient CMV seropositivity and reactivation. Later blood repertoires were often dominated by clones from the donor CD8+ memory compartment. Skin or GI-infiltrating T cells shared few TRB sequences with blood.

The J segment lost 1 base and the V segment lost 6 bases, leaving 9 bases of the junction unmatched. This CDR3 has 16 amino acids. The germline V gene has CDR1 MNHNY and CDR2 SVGAGI (reference sequence). The sample holds one count of this clone. The target antigen is unknown. Produced via immunoSEQ multiplex PCR; TCRdb's table is partial and in-frame only. Of about 22,000 clones listed, roughly 70% were seen once; the top ten hold about 0.61%. The chain uses TRBV6-6 and TRBJ2-7; 10 bases align to TRBD2. This clonotype was obtained from a woman between 55 and 75 years old in good health, CMV-negative, and a related stem cell transplant donor. The sample was memory CD4+ T cells sorted from PBMCs. The CDR3 nucleotides read TGTGCCAGCAGGCTAGCGGGGGCCGTCGGGTCCTACGAGCAGTACTTC. This sequence encodes CASRLAGAVGSYEQYF.